These 9 T cell receptor beta chains originate from one sample sequenced in a study of T cells after yellow fever vaccination. From the 5' RACE reads, TCRdb called clonotypes with MiXCR, one entry per CDR3 protein. Of more than 55,000 distinct CDR3 sequences listed, 6.5% to 9% are singletons. Sequenced here: CD8+ T cells sorted from PBMCs, sampled 15 days after the yellow fever booster vaccination. These receptor sequences come from a young man who received the YFV17D yellow fever vaccine.

This clonotype has a count of ten or more. V gene TRBV9 combines with J gene TRBJ2-5; D call uncertain. The CDR3 has 11 amino acids. Germline V gene data show CDR1 as SGDLS and CDR2 as YYNGEE. V was cut by 4 bases and J by 6 bases, with 7 bases left in between. CDR3: CASSSRQTQYF. The CDR3 DNA reads TGTGCCAGCAGCTCCCGTCAGACCCAGTACTTC.

Ten or more counts support this clonotype. This chain joins TRBV12-3 or TRBV12-4 and TRBJ2-7; TRBD2 is a possible D gene (5 bases). The length of the CDR3 is 13 residues. V was trimmed by 6 bases and J by 2 bases, leaving 11 bases between them. CDR3 DNA sequence: TGTGCCAGCAGGGAAAGCGGCGCCTACGAGCAGTACTTC. As protein: CASRESGAYEQYF.

Turning to this clonotype: A read error may be the cause here, since a much bigger clone is one base away. The CDR3 spells CIVLVSSYEQYF. In DNA form, the CDR3 reads TGCATTGTCTTGGTCAGCTCCTACGAGCAGTACTTC. The gene calls are TRBV20-1 and TRBJ2-7; D uncertain. Per the germline V gene, CDR1 is DFQATT and CDR2 is SNEGSKA (reference sequence). This CDR3 region has 12 residues.

This clonotype was seen many times. CDR3 protein: CASSPPVASTDTQYF. Here the CDR3 DNA reads TGTGCCAGCTCACCACCGGTGGCCAGCACAGATACGCAGTATTTT. The V and J genes are TRBV18 and TRBJ2-3; D call uncertain. This CDR3 is built from 15 residues. V was clipped by 0 bases and J by 0 bases, with 7 bases between them. The germline V gene encodes CDR1 KGHSH and CDR2 LQKENI. Using reference TRBV18 and TRBJ2-3 for the parts outside the CDR3, the full variable domain is NAGVMQNPRHLVRRRGQEARLRCSPMKGHSHVYWYRQLPEEGLKFMVYLQKENIIDESGMPKERFSAEFPKEGPSILRIQQVVRGDSAAYFCASSPPVASTDTQYFGPGTRLTVL.

There are many counts of this clonotype. The V and J genes are TRBV19 and TRBJ2-7; tentative D call: TRBD2 (6 bases). Germline V gene lookup returns CDR1 LNHDA and CDR2 SQIVND (reference sequence). Trimming removed 3 bases at V and 6 bases at J, with 12 bases between. The CDR3 spans 13 residues. The CDR3 spells CASSIDGGVEQYF. The CDR3 nucleotides are TGTGCCAGTAGTATCGATGGAGGGGTCGAGCAGTACTTC.

This clonotype turned up a few times. The chain employs TRBV4-3 and TRBJ2-5, with 8 bases lining up with TRBD1. V lost 4 bases to trimming and J lost 5 bases; unmatched junction nucleotides: 6. Germline CDR1 LGHNA, CDR2 YSLEER. The CDR3 is 14 residues long. The CDR3 bases are TGCGCCAGCAGCCTATCGACAGGGGCTGAGACCCAGTACTTC. Its translation: CASSLSTGAETQYF.

This clonotype was seen many times. This chain links TRBV24-1 with TRBJ2-1, with 12 bases fitting TRBD2. CDR3 length: 15 residues. V trimming: 10 bases; J trimming: 1 base; junction bases outside the gene matches: 4. The germline V gene encodes CDR1 KGHDR and CDR2 SFDVKD. The CDR3 is CATAGTSGSYNEQFF. For the CDR3, the DNA is TGTGCCACTGCCGGGACTAGCGGGTCCTACAATGAGCAGTTCTTC.

This clonotype has just a few counts. The chain couples TRBV18 to TRBJ1-2, with TRBD1 matching over 7 bases. The V gene's germline CDR1 is KGHSH and CDR2 LQKENI. This CDR3 has 14 residues. V trimming: 8 bases; J trimming: 3 bases; junction bases outside the gene matches: 9. CDR3 DNA: TGTGCCAGCCGATACTCCCAGGGGGACTATGGCTACACCTTC. Protein: CASRYSQGDYGYTF.

The DNA for the CDR3 is TGTGCCAGCAGCAGCTCCAGGGCGTCAAAACCCTACGAGCAGTACTTC. Translation gives CASSSSRASKPYEQYF. This chain connects TRBV7-9 to TRBJ2-7; a possible D gene is TRBD1 (5 bases). CDR3 length: 16 amino acids. The germline V and J ends were trimmed by 5 bases and 2 bases, with 19 bases remaining between them. Germline assignment: CDR1 SEHNR and CDR2 FQNEAQ (reference sequence). Combining the CDR3 with reference TRBV7-9 and TRBJ2-7 gives the whole variable domain DTGVSQNPRHKITKRGQNVTFRCDPISEHNRLYWYRQTLGQGPEFLTYFQNEAQLEKSRLLSDRFSAERPKGSFSTLEIQRTEQGDSAMYLCASSSSRASKPYEQYFGPGTRLTVT.